One sample yielded the 10 T cell receptor beta chains listed below, sequenced in a study of Ad26.COV2.S vaccination and SARS-CoV-2 variants. Stated treatment: roughly 18 received Ad26.COV2.S at low or high dose, single or two shots; several received placebo; per-sample allocation not given. Day 63 following the first vaccine or placebo injection was when the samples were taken. Repertoires were generated with immunoSEQ multiplex PCR, while TCRdb's copy carries only in-frame clones and drops some. The top ten hold 3.3% of the sample, which has 300,000 to 450,000 clones, roughly 85% seen once. Sequences were derived from peripheral blood, sampled in a trial of Ad26.COV2.S vaccine versus placebo. Source of these receptors: a person between 18 and 60 years old who received the Ad26.COV2.S COVID-19 vaccine or a placebo.

The chain recombines TRBV5-4 with TRBJ2-3; no clear D. The CDR3 is made up of 14 amino acids. Germline V gene data show CDR1 as SGHNT and CDR2 as YYREEE (reference sequence). Trimming removed 0 bases from V and 4 bases from J, with 9 bases in between. CDR3 sequence: CASSLVLGSDTQYF. As DNA, the CDR3 is TGTGCCAGCAGCTTGGTCCTGGGTTCAGATACGCAGTATTTT.

This rearrangement joins TRBV7-2 to TRBJ2-3, with D perhaps TRBD2 (6 bases). V gave up 5 bases and J gave up 6 bases, with 15 bases separating them. Germline V gene data show CDR1 as SGHTA and CDR2 as FQGNSA. The CDR3 loop spans 14 amino acids. CDR3 coding DNA: TGTGCCAGCAGCCCTACGGGAGCTGGGGATACGCAGTATTTT. It is translated as CASSPTGAGDTQYF.

The chain links TRBV4-1 to TRBJ2-3; TRBD1 aligns across 9 bases. V trimming: 3 bases; J trimming: 2 bases; junction bases outside the gene matches: 3. Germline values: CDR1 MGHRA, CDR2 YSYEKL. The CDR3 has 15 amino acids. The CDR3 bases are TGCGCCAGCAGCCACAGGACAGGGGACACAGATACGCAGTATTTT. It codes for CASSHRTGDTDTQYF.

A single count supports this clone. This chain uses TRBV7-9 with TRBJ1-1; no clear D. V lost 3 bases and J 4 bases, leaving 6 bases between the germline ends. Germline CDR1 is SEHNR and CDR2 is FQNEAQ (reference sequence). CDR3 length equals 12 residues. Here the CDR3 reads CASSLAGTEAFF. The CDR3 bases are TGTGCCAGCAGCTTGGCGGGCACTGAAGCTTTCTTT.

The genes are TRBV19 and TRBJ1-1, with D uncertain. The CDR3 contains 14 residues. Germline V CDR1 and CDR2: LNHDA, SQIVND (reference sequence). V dropped 9 bases and J dropped 0 bases, with 14 bases sitting between them. CDR3 residues: CASSPTTVNTEAFF. The DNA of the CDR3 is TGTGCCAGCTCCCCCACCACAGTGAACACTGAAGCTTTCTTT.

This clone has just one count. The CDR3 DNA follows: TGTGCCAGCAGCTTAACCGGGGAATATGGCTACACCTTC. This gives the protein CASSLTGEYGYTF. The chain has TRBV7-2 and TRBJ1-2; D gene ambiguous. V shed 2 bases and J shed 5 bases, with 9 bases lying between them. From germline, CDR1 is SGHTA and CDR2 FQGNSA. This CDR3 has 13 amino acids.

CDR3 loop: CASSPLGRKGNEQFF. Here the CDR3 DNA reads TGTGCCAGCTCACCACTAGGACGAAAAGGGAATGAGCAGTTCTTC. The chain employs TRBV18 and TRBJ2-1, with D hard to call. The CDR3 consists of 15 residues. Deletions cut 1 base from V and 7 bases from J, with 14 bases between. CDR1 KGHSH and CDR2 LQKENI come from the germline V gene.

The chain has TRBV27 and TRBJ2-3; 9 nucleotides agree with TRBD2. This CDR3 spans 13 amino acids. CDR1 and CDR2 (germline): MNHEY, SMNVEV (reference sequence). Trimming at V came to 6 bases and at J to 6 bases, leaving 4 bases not matched to a gene. CDR3 nucleotide sequence: TGTGCCAGCAGAAGGCGGGAGGGTGATACGCAGTATTTT. It is translated as CASRRREGDTQYF.

CDR3 sequence (DNA): TGTGCCATCAGTGAGTCCGGCGGGAGTGATACCGGGGAGCTGTTTTTT. It encodes CAISESGGSDTGELFF. The rearrangement uses TRBV10-3 and TRBJ2-2; 7 bases line up with TRBD2. This CDR3 contains 16 residues. Looked up from germline, CDR1 is ENHRY and CDR2 is SYGVKD. V was clipped by 0 bases and J by 5 bases; unmatched bases: 6.

This chain uses TRBV5-1 with TRBJ2-5, with D unresolved. The V gene's germline CDR1 is SGHRS and CDR2 YFSETQ. V lost 1 base and J 2 bases, leaving 6 bases between the germline ends. The length of the CDR3 is 13 residues. CDR3 coding DNA: TGCGCCAGCAGCTTGCCCCCGCAAGAGACCCAGTACTTC. Protein product: CASSLPPQETQYF.